This paragraph reports one TCR gamma chain. As yet, its antigen is unknown. The data originate from a study of Vδ1+ human thymocytes. Sequences come from RNA converted to cDNA by reverse transcription. The CDR3 regions were amplified by multiplex PCR from V-gene primers to a constant-region primer. TCRdb re-called the multiplex PCR reads via CATT. Of about 36,000 gamma-chain clones listed, 20% to 25% are singletons. Findings of the study overall: Many TRG clonotypes were shared between donors; TRD repertoires were essentially private. Unexpected Vdelta2 sequences could cause misinterpretation of bulk repertoire data. Thymic TRG and TRD repertoires appeared highly polyclonal, with Gaussian CDR3 length distributions. Thymic delta-chain repertoires held approximately 19% Vdelta2 sequences and few Vdelta3, despite high sort purity.

Germline V gene lookup returns CDR1 EGSTGY and CDR2 YDSYTSSV. Trimming cost V 2 bases and J 6 bases; bases outside gene matches: 6. CDR3 length: 14 amino acids. This chain connects TRGV4 to TRGJP2. This TCR was recovered from a girl under three years old who had congenital heart surgery. Material: Vdelta1+ gamma-delta thymocytes from the thymus. The subset is: FACS-sorted CD3+ TCRalphabeta- TCRVdelta1+ TCRVdelta2- thymocytes. CDR3 in DNA: TGTGCCACCTGGGATGTGCCGGGTGATTGGATCAAGACGTTT. Encoded protein: CATWDVPGDWIKTF.